The next 26 T cell receptor beta chains were all read from a single sample in a study of CD8 T cells in ankylosing spondylitis. TCRdb redid the calling of the 5' RACE reads with MiXCR, one entry per CDR3 protein. The data hold about 800,000 distinct CDR3 sequences, with 12% observed a single time. Overall study results and limits: Within ankylosing spondylitis blood, a TCR beta motif made up of seven to nine highly homologous variants appeared to be characteristic.

These receptors have no identified antigens. Material: blood, either unsorted or a sorted T cell fraction (not recorded which). The receptor source for this set is a male donor with ankylosing spondylitis.

V is TRBV4-1 and J is TRBJ1-5; D is ambiguous. V was trimmed by 0 bases and J by 5 bases, leaving 11 bases between them. Germline lookup yields CDR1 MGHRA and CDR2 YSYEKL. CDR3 length: 15 amino acids. Here the CDR3 DNA reads TGCGCCAGCAGCCAAGACGGACTGACCCATCAGCCCCAGCATTTT. This translates into CASSQDGLTHQPQHF.

This clonotype was recorded at least ten times. The CDR3: CSARRTSSYNEQFF. The CDR3 region has the DNA TGCAGTGCTAGGCGGACAAGCTCCTACAATGAGCAGTTCTTC. V gene TRBV20-1 combines with J gene TRBJ2-1; the D gene is possibly TRBD1 (5 bases). Per the germline V gene, CDR1 is DFQATT and CDR2 is SNEGSKA (reference sequence). The length of the CDR3 is 14 residues. V lost 3 bases to trimming and J lost 0 bases, with 9 bases between them.

About this clonotype itself: The limits of the CDR3 on the DNA are not certain, so only TCRdb's listed CDR3 is given. V gene TRBV7-5 combines with J gene TRBJ2-1; the table names TRBD1, a call not compared with the DNA. TRBV7-5 is annotated as a pseudogene. The CDR3 is 20 residues long, ends included. The CDR3 loop reads CISVPEATRVAPLRYNEQFF.

This clonotype was seen at least ten times. The rearrangement joins TRBV7-3 to TRBJ2-1; a possible D gene is TRBD2 (6 bases). The CDR3 has 15 amino acids. Trimming took 5 bases from V and 3 from J, leaving 14 bases between them. The germline CDR1 and CDR2 sequences are SGHTA and FQGTGA. The CDR3 coding sequence is TGTGCCAGCAGCCCCGGGGGTACTAACTACAATGAGCAGTTCTTC. Protein: CASSPGGTNYNEQFF. Together with reference TRBV7-3 and TRBJ2-1, the CDR3 gives the full variable domain: GAGVSQTPSNKVTEKGKYVELRCDPISGHTALYWYRQSLGQGPEFLIYFQGTGAADDSGLPNDRFFAVRPEGSVSTLKIQRTERGDSAVYLCASSPGGTNYNEQFFGPGTRLTVL.

This clonotype showed up many times. The rearrangement uses TRBV7-9 and TRBJ2-3; 9 bases align to TRBD2. Germline CDR1 and CDR2: SEHNR and FQNEAQ (reference sequence). The V segment lost 3 bases and the J segment 3 bases; nucleotides outside the gene matches: 4. The CDR3 runs to 15 residues. The CDR3 spells CASSLATSGTDTQYF. The CDR3 nucleotides are TGTGCCAGCAGCTTGGCGACTAGCGGAACAGATACGCAGTATTTT.

This clonotype was detected many times. V is TRBV20-1 and J is TRBJ2-7; D remains unclear. The CDR3 covers 10 residues. The germline gives CDR1 DFQATT, CDR2 SNEGSKA (reference sequence). V was cut by 7 bases and J by 1 base, with 5 bases left in between. CDR3 loop: CSVYSYEQYF. The CDR3 DNA is TGCAGTGTTTATTCCTACGAGCAGTACTTC.

This clonotype was observed a few times. This CDR3 reads CASSRGPSSPPGELFF. The DNA for the CDR3 is TGTGCCAGCAGTCGAGGACCCTCGAGTCCCCCCGGGGAGCTGTTTTTT. This chain joins TRBV12-3 or TRBV12-4 and TRBJ2-2, with no clear D. The CDR3 runs to 16 residues. Trimming cost V 5 bases and J 6 bases, with 19 bases left between them.

This clonotype was observed a handful of times. The chain uses TRBV30 and TRBJ1-5, with 7 bases aligning to TRBD1. Trimming cost V 3 bases and J 3 bases; bases outside gene matches: 8. The CDR3 is 15 residues long. The germline V gene has CDR1 GTSNPN and CDR2 SVGIG (reference sequence). Here the CDR3 DNA reads TGTGCCTGGAGCAGACAGGGCCTCGACAATCAGCCCCAGCATTTT. Protein: CAWSRQGLDNQPQHF.

The gene calls are TRBV6-5 and TRBJ1-2; D perhaps matches TRBD1 (5 bases). The CDR3 is 16 amino acids. The ends were cut back, 0 bases at V and 2 bases at J, with 13 bases in the middle. Germline CDR1 reads MNHEY; CDR2 reads SVGAGI. The CDR3 spells CASSYSVLGGNYGYTF. CDR3 nucleotides: TGTGCCAGCAGTTACTCTGTTCTGGGGGGAAACTATGGCTACACCTTC.

The chain combines TRBV7-2 with TRBJ2-3; 13 nucleotides match TRBD2. This CDR3 is built from 17 residues. CDR1 SGHTA and CDR2 FQGNSA come from the germline V gene. J gave up 5 bases and V 5 bases, and 10 bases lay outside the gene matches. The CDR3 is CASSPRLAGGMGDTQYF. In DNA form, the CDR3 reads TGTGCCAGCAGCCCACGACTAGCGGGGGGAATGGGAGATACGCAGTATTTT.

Only one count was recorded for this clonotype. CDR3 in amino acids: CAISESLPRRRPKTDTQYF. CDR3 nucleotide sequence: TGTGCCATCAGTGAGTCGCTGCCCCGACGCAGGCCTAAGACAGATACGCAGTATTTT. The V gene is TRBV10-3, the J gene TRBJ2-3; D is ambiguous. CDR3 length equals 19 residues. Germline lookup yields CDR1 ENHRY and CDR2 SYGVKD. Trimming took 0 bases from V and 3 from J, leaving 22 bases between them.

The chain uses TRBV20-1 and TRBJ1-2; D gene unclear. V was clipped by 5 bases and J by 3 bases, with 16 bases between them. This CDR3 spans 14 amino acids. In germline, CDR1 is DFQATT, CDR2 SNEGSKA (reference sequence). The CDR3 region has the DNA TGCAGTGCTTCCGACCGTGGTAGTTACTATGGCTACACCTTC. Encoded protein: CSASDRGSYYGYTF.

This clonotype was counted a few times. The rearrangement joins TRBV7-3 to TRBJ2-1; a possible D gene is TRBD1 (5 bases). Trimming left V 4 bases short and J 0 bases short, with 16 bases between. This CDR3 spans 17 amino acids. The V gene's germline CDR1 is SGHTA and CDR2 FQGTGA. CDR3 sequence: CASSSTRTRHSYNEQFF. The CDR3 nucleotides read TGTGCCAGCAGCTCAACCCGGACACGACACTCCTACAATGAGCAGTTCTTC.

This clonotype was seen at least ten times. V and J are TRBV5-1 and TRBJ2-5; D tentatively reads TRBD1 or TRBD2 (5 bases each). The CDR3 consists of 13 residues. The germline V gene has CDR1 SGHRS and CDR2 YFSETQ. Trimming stripped 5 bases from V and 2 bases from J, with 10 bases between. CDR3 coding DNA: TGCGCCAGCAGGGTGGGACGACAAGAGACCCAGTACTTC. It encodes CASRVGRQETQYF.

This clonotype was observed a handful of times. V and J are TRBV4-3 and TRBJ2-2; 9 bases align to TRBD2. The CDR3 length is 17 residues. Germline V gene lookup returns CDR1 LGHNA and CDR2 YSLEER. With V trimmed by 1 base and J by 6 bases, 9 bases remained unmatched. CDR3 region: CASSQGWLAGFPGELFF. Written as DNA, the CDR3 is TGCGCCAGCAGCCAAGGGTGGCTAGCGGGATTTCCCGGGGAGCTGTTTTTT.

The V and J genes are TRBV9 and TRBJ2-1; 8 bases agree with TRBD2. Trimming took 0 bases from V and 0 from J; bases not matched to a gene: 5. The V gene's germline CDR1 is SGDLS and CDR2 YYNGEE. The length of the CDR3 is 17 residues. The CDR3 here is CASSVATSAFSYNEQFF. DNA of the CDR3: TGTGCCAGCAGCGTAGCGACTAGCGCCTTCTCCTACAATGAGCAGTTCTTC.

The chain links TRBV9 to TRBJ2-1; D call uncertain. Germline CDR1 SGDLS, CDR2 YYNGEE. The V end was cut by 1 base, the J end by 9 bases, with 11 bases between. CDR3 length: 13 residues. The CDR3 region is CASSVNPESEQFF. In DNA, the CDR3 is TGTGCCAGCAGCGTAAATCCCGAGTCTGAGCAGTTCTTC.

This clonotype was observed a handful of times. V usage is TRBV6-2 or TRBV6-3 and J usage is TRBJ2-7; 8 nucleotides match TRBD2. Germline CDR1 MNHEY, CDR2 SVGEGT. Trimming removed 2 bases from V and 3 bases from J; junction bases left unmatched: 6. CDR3 length: 15 amino acids. The CDR3 region is CASSYGRGGNYEQYF. The CDR3 DNA sequence: TGTGCCAGCAGTTACGGTCGCGGGGGGAACTACGAGCAGTACTTC.

This clonotype was seen at least ten times. This chain links TRBV20-1 with TRBJ2-5, with D unclear. Germline V CDR1 and CDR2: DFQATT, SNEGSKA (reference sequence). V gave up 4 bases and J gave up 1 base, with 7 bases separating them. The CDR3 extends over 12 amino acids. CDR3 amino acids: CSANRAQETQYF. The CDR3 DNA reads as TGCAGTGCTAACCGGGCCCAAGAGACCCAGTACTTC.

The J gene is TRBJ2-1, the V gene TRBV5-1, with 13 positions matching TRBD2. This CDR3 region has 16 residues. Germline assignment: CDR1 SGHRS and CDR2 YFSETQ. The trim removed 1 base at V and 5 bases at J, leaving 3 bases unmatched. The CDR3 is CASSLRTSGRNNEQFF. The CDR3, as DNA: TGCGCCAGCAGCTTGCGGACTAGCGGGAGAAACAATGAGCAGTTCTTC.

This clonotype was recorded at least ten times. V usage is TRBV5-1 and J usage is TRBJ1-2, with D possibly being TRBD1 (6 bases). This CDR3 has 15 residues. Germline V gene sequence: CDR1 SGHRS, CDR2 YFSETQ. Trimming removed 0 bases at V and 4 bases at J, with 13 bases between. CDR3: CASSLDFSGAYGYTF. The CDR3 nucleotides are TGCGCCAGCAGCTTGGATTTTTCGGGGGCCTATGGCTACACCTTC. The variable domain in full, completed from reference TRBV5-1 and TRBJ1-2, reads KAGVTQTPRYLIKTRGQQVTLSCSPISGHRSVSWYQQTPGQGLQFLFEYFSETQRNKGNFPGRFSGRQFSNSRSEMNVSTLELGDSALYLCASSLDFSGAYGYTFGSGTRLTVV.

This rearrangement joins TRBV12-3 or TRBV12-4 to TRBJ1-1; TRBD1 matches at 7 bases. The CDR3 is 16 amino acids. The ends lost 5 bases at V and 2 bases at J; junction bases unmatched: 11. Written as DNA, the CDR3 is TGTGCCAGCAGTCCACCCCGGACAGGCGATAACACTGAAGCTTTCTTT. Translation gives CASSPPRTGDNTEAFF.

There are many counts of this clonotype. The CDR3 sequence is CASRNTGGGGDTQYF. CDR3 DNA sequence: TGTGCCAGCAGGAATACAGGGGGCGGCGGAGATACGCAGTATTTT. The chain links TRBV6-2 or TRBV6-3 to TRBJ2-3, with TRBD1 matching 9 bases. This CDR3 spans 15 amino acids. V lost 6 bases and J lost 5; bases outside the gene matches: 9. Germline CDR1 is MNHEY and CDR2 is SVGEGT.

V is TRBV24-1 and J is TRBJ2-7; D may be TRBD1 (6 bases). V lost 4 bases and J lost 4, with 16 bases in between. The CDR3 length is 15 residues. Germline CDR1 and CDR2: KGHDR and SFDVKD. DNA for the CDR3: TGTGCCACCAGTGAAAACCAGGGGCCCCCTTACGAGCAGTACTTC. Translating it yields CATSENQGPPYEQYF.

The table lists this clonotype with a few counts. This sequence joins TRBV7-6 and TRBJ1-6; 8 bases align to TRBD1. The CDR3 covers 15 residues. Germline V CDR1 and CDR2: SGHVS, FNYEAQ. V was pared by 1 base and J by 8 bases, with 4 bases of the junction left unmatched. The CDR3 DNA reads as TGTGCCAGCAGCTTAGTTCCAGGGGGCTATTCACCCCTCCACTTT. This translates into CASSLVPGGYSPLHF.

This clonotype was counted between two and nine times. J is TRBJ2-1 and V is TRBV20-1; either TRBD1 or TRBD2 may fit D (5 bases each). The CDR3 is 15 residues long. V lost 3 bases and J lost 5, with 17 bases in between. CDR1 and CDR2 (germline): DFQATT, SNEGSKA (reference sequence). CDR3 residues: CSASRGGIWDNEQFF. The DNA of the CDR3 is TGCAGTGCTAGTCGGGGCGGAATTTGGGACAATGAGCAGTTCTTC.